A single sample gave rise to the 27 T cell receptor beta chains below, sequenced in a study of shared clonotypes between healthy human individuals. Assay: immunoSEQ multiplex PCR; the TCRdb copy retains only in-frame clones and omits some. The table lists about 2.4 million clones, roughly 93% of them singletons. Specimen: naive CD4+ T cells from PBMCs. Subset given: CD45RA+ positively selected. Receptors originate from a man aged 18 to 30 in good health. Some clones in this sample may be carry-over from other donors' samples.

This clone occurred a few times. This chain joins TRBV7-9 and TRBJ2-7; D call uncertain. This CDR3 comprises 12 residues. Germline V gene lookup returns CDR1 SEHNR and CDR2 FQNEAQ (reference sequence). V lost 3 bases and J lost 9, with 12 bases in between. The CDR3 DNA sequence: TGTGCCAGCAGCTTCGGCTCCTCGGGGCAGTACTTC. It encodes CASSFGSSGQYF.

Remarks on this clone: The sample carries other DNA sequences with the same CDR3. The chain couples TRBV9 to TRBJ2-5, with D unclear. The CDR3 contains 13 residues. The germline V and J ends were trimmed by 0 bases and 3 bases, with 6 bases remaining between them. Germline V lookup: CDR1 SGDLS, CDR2 YYNGEE. CDR3 in amino acids: CASSVGVEETQYF. CDR3 DNA sequence: TGTGCCAGCAGCGTAGGCGTGGAAGAGACCCAGTACTTC.

The V call is TRBV9, the J call TRBJ2-1, with 7 bases identical to TRBD2. This CDR3 comprises 16 residues. Germline V lookup: CDR1 SGDLS, CDR2 YYNGEE. V shed 3 bases, J shed 4 bases, and the junction held 10 bases outside the gene matches. Written as DNA, the CDR3 is TGTGCCAGCAGCGACCGACTAGCTCCTTTATACAATGAGCAGTTCTTC. Its translation is CASSDRLAPLYNEQFF.

The rearrangement links TRBV7-3 to TRBJ1-4; D gene uncertain. Germline V CDR1 and CDR2: SGHTA, FQGTGA. This CDR3 is 16 amino acids long. V lost 2 bases and J 7 bases, leaving 17 bases between the germline ends. The CDR3: CASSLGPPGSGEKLFF. The CDR3 bases are TGTGCCAGCAGCTTAGGGCCCCCAGGATCGGGTGAAAAACTGTTTTTT.

CDR3 sequence (DNA): TGTGCCAGCAGCCAAACAACAGGGGGCTACGAGCAGTACTTC. It translates to CASSQTTGGYEQYF. V is TRBV4-2 and J is TRBJ2-7; 8 nucleotides agree with TRBD1. There are 14 residues in the CDR3. V dropped 2 bases and J dropped 3; count of bases not matched to a gene: 3. Germline V gene sequence: CDR1 LGHNA, CDR2 YNFKEQ.

The chain recombines TRBV6-1 with TRBJ1-4; 8 bases line up with TRBD1. Trimming removed 8 bases from V and 7 bases from J; junction bases left unmatched: 9. The CDR3 length is 14 residues. The germline V gene encodes CDR1 MNHNS and CDR2 SASEGT. The CDR3 here is CASRTGGLGEKLFF. DNA of the CDR3: TGTGCCAGCCGTACAGGGGGGCTCGGTGAAAAACTGTTTTTT.

The V call is TRBV13, the J call TRBJ2-7; 7 nucleotides line up with TRBD1. Germline CDR1 PRHDT, CDR2 FYEKMQ (reference sequence). CDR3 length: 19 amino acids. J was trimmed by 4 bases and V by 2 bases; bases with no gene match: 20. CDR3 coding DNA: TGTGCCAGCAGCTTAACGACTTGGGTCCAGGGACAGACTTTTTACGAGCAGTACTTC. It is translated as CASSLTTWVQGQTFYEQYF.

The J gene is TRBJ1-4, the V gene TRBV29-1; D might be TRBD1 (6 bases). V lost 7 bases and J 7 bases, leaving 19 bases between the germline ends. The CDR3 extends over 14 amino acids. CDR1 is SQVTM and CDR2 is ANQGSEA in the germline V gene. The CDR3 sequence is CSALRGGGGEKLFF. The CDR3 DNA reads TGCAGCGCCCTGAGGGGGGGCGGGGGTGAAAAACTGTTTTTT.

The CDR3 here is CASSFLMVGGPMNTEAFF. DNA for the CDR3: TGTGCCAGCAGCTTCCTCATGGTAGGGGGCCCTATGAACACTGAAGCTTTCTTT. The rearrangement joins TRBV5-6 to TRBJ1-1; 7 positions agree with TRBD1. Germline assignment: CDR1 SGHDT and CDR2 YYEEEE. J lost 0 bases, V lost 2 bases, and 13 bases had no gene match. CDR3 length equals 18 residues.

The chain has TRBV5-1 and TRBJ1-2; TRBD1 might be the D (5 bases). Germline V gene lookup returns CDR1 SGHRS and CDR2 YFSETQ. There are 14 residues in the CDR3. V was shortened by 0 bases and J by 4 bases, with 10 bases between the two germline ends. Written as DNA, the CDR3 is TGCGCCAGCAGCTTGGCCTCAGGGCCCTATGGCTACACCTTC. Its protein is CASSLASGPYGYTF. Based on the CDR3 plus reference TRBV5-1 and TRBJ1-2, the full variable domain is KAGVTQTPRYLIKTRGQQVTLSCSPISGHRSVSWYQQTPGQGLQFLFEYFSETQRNKGNFPGRFSGRQFSNSRSEMNVSTLELGDSALYLCASSLASGPYGYTFGSGTRLTVV.

The rearrangement joins TRBV9 to TRBJ2-5; TRBD1 is a possible D gene (6 bases). The germline gives CDR1 SGDLS, CDR2 YYNGEE. With 4 bases removed from V and 3 bases from J, the gap between germline ends came to 10 bases. The CDR3 extends over 13 amino acids. The CDR3 protein is CASSYGQKETQYF. Here the CDR3 DNA reads TGTGCCAGCAGCTACGGACAGAAAGAGACCCAGTACTTC.

The chain combines TRBV5-1 with TRBJ2-1; no definite D call. This CDR3 has 14 residues. Germline V lookup: CDR1 SGHRS, CDR2 YFSETQ. V lost 3 bases and J 6 bases, leaving 13 bases between the germline ends. CDR3 coding DNA: TGCGCCAGCAGCTCCCTGACAAACAGCAATGAGCAGTTCTTC. Residues: CASSSLTNSNEQFF.

The chain combines TRBV7-3 with TRBJ2-3; D tentatively fits TRBD1 or TRBD2 (6 bases each). V dropped 7 bases and J dropped 4 bases, with 12 bases sitting between them. The CDR3 extends over 13 amino acids. In germline, CDR1 is SGHTA, CDR2 FQGTGA. In DNA form, the CDR3 reads TGTGCCAGCAAGGCGGAGGGGGCAGATACGCAGTATTTT. Translation gives CASKAEGADTQYF.

The chain links TRBV6-5 to TRBJ2-7; TRBD1 might be the D (6 bases). The V gene's germline CDR1 is MNHEY and CDR2 SVGAGI. Trimming cost V 10 bases and J 2 bases, with 12 bases left between them. The CDR3 totals 12 residues. As DNA, the CDR3 is TGTGCCACTAAAGGACAGACCTACGAGCAGTACTTC. Protein sequence: CATKGQTYEQYF.

This clone was seen only a few times. The J gene is TRBJ1-5, the V gene TRBV10-3; no definite D call. V lost 4 bases and J 7 bases, leaving 17 bases between the germline ends. The CDR3 is 15 residues long. Germline V gene sequence: CDR1 ENHRY, CDR2 SYGVKD. In DNA form, the CDR3 reads TGTGCCATCAGTGTCTCGGTAGGGAGGAACCAGCCCCAGCATTTT. As protein: CAISVSVGRNQPQHF.

The CDR3 sequence: CASSHRGGGSYEQYF. DNA for the CDR3: TGTGCCAGCAGCCACCGAGGAGGGGGTTCCTACGAGCAGTACTTC. This chain connects TRBV13 to TRBJ2-7; the D call may be TRBD1 or TRBD2 (6 bases each). Per the germline V gene, CDR1 is PRHDT and CDR2 is FYEKMQ (reference sequence). The CDR3 extends over 15 amino acids. The V end was cut by 5 bases, the J end by 1 base, with 15 bases between.

The chain uses TRBV10-3 and TRBJ1-1, with TRBD1 matching 8 bases. The germline V gene encodes CDR1 ENHRY and CDR2 SYGVKD. CDR3 length: 17 amino acids. The trim removed 0 bases at V and 3 bases at J, leaving 9 bases unmatched. The CDR3 DNA reads as TGTGCCATCAGTGAGTCCCGGGCAGGGGGCAGGGACACTGAAGCTTTCTTT. Translation: CAISESRAGGRDTEAFF.

CDR3 protein: CASSPGTGGTGELFF. As DNA, the CDR3 is TGTGCCAGCAGTCCAGGGACAGGGGGCACCGGGGAGCTGTTTTTT. V is TRBV28 and J is TRBJ2-2; 11 nucleotides line up with TRBD1. CDR3 size: 15 residues. J gave up 4 bases and V 5 bases, and 3 bases lay outside the gene matches. CDR1 MDHEN and CDR2 SYDVKM come from the germline V gene.

The gene calls are TRBV7-9 and TRBJ2-1; 12 nucleotides agree with TRBD2. Germline CDR1 is SEHNR and CDR2 is FQNEAQ (reference sequence). V lost 2 bases, J lost 7 bases, and 9 bases stayed unmatched. The CDR3 length is 17 residues. The CDR3 sequence is CASSLLAGGPWENEQFF. The CDR3 DNA reads TGTGCCAGCAGCTTACTAGCGGGAGGGCCCTGGGAGAATGAGCAGTTCTTC.

V is TRBV5-4 and J is TRBJ2-7; 12 nucleotides match TRBD2. The CDR3 sequence is 18 residues long. The V gene's germline CDR1 is SGHNT and CDR2 YYREEE (reference sequence). V gave up 4 bases and J gave up 4 bases; unmatched junction bases: 15. CDR3 nucleotide sequence: TGTGCCAGCAGCCGAACTTTGACTAGCGGGAGTGGGGGATACGAGCAGTACTTC. Protein: CASSRTLTSGSGGYEQYF.

This sequence joins TRBV7-3 and TRBJ2-2, with D unclear. V lost 3 bases and J lost 7, with 9 bases in between. Germline CDR1 is SGHTA and CDR2 is FQGTGA. The CDR3 covers 13 residues. Written as DNA, the CDR3 is TGTGCCAGCAGCTTGCACGTGGGCGGGGAGCTGTTTTTT. It encodes CASSLHVGGELFF.

The V and J genes are TRBV7-2 and TRBJ2-3, with no clear D. V was pared by 1 base and J by 7 bases, with 12 bases between. The CDR3 sequence is 14 residues long. Germline V gene data show CDR1 as SGHTA and CDR2 as FQGNSA. The CDR3 bases are TGTGCCAGCAGCTTAGTTGGCGGACGTAATACGCAGTATTTT. Its translation: CASSLVGGRNTQYF.

The rearrangement joins TRBV28 to TRBJ2-1, with D possibly matching TRBD2 (6 bases). Per the germline V gene, CDR1 is MDHEN and CDR2 is SYDVKM. Trimming cost V 6 bases and J 0 bases, with 12 bases left between them. CDR3 length: 15 residues. As DNA, the CDR3 is TGTGCCAGCAGAGCGGGCAGTAGCTCCTACAATGAGCAGTTCTTC. It codes for CASRAGSSSYNEQFF.

J is TRBJ2-5 and V is TRBV5-1; 14 bases map to TRBD2. The germline CDR1 and CDR2 sequences are SGHRS and YFSETQ. The J segment lost 5 bases and the V segment lost 3 bases, leaving 9 bases of the junction unmatched. The CDR3 loop spans 17 amino acids. DNA for the CDR3: TGCGCCAGCAGCTCCGGGACTAGCGGGAGTGGGAGGGAGACCCAGTACTTC. Protein: CASSSGTSGSGRETQYF.

V usage is TRBV19 and J usage is TRBJ1-5, with D hard to call. There are 13 residues in the CDR3. The germline V gene has CDR1 LNHDA and CDR2 SQIVND (reference sequence). V was pared by 5 bases and J by 9 bases, with 14 bases between. CDR3 nucleotides: TGTGCCAGTAGTTCGACCGGACTCGGGCCCCAGCATTTT. Residues: CASSSTGLGPQHF.

A remark on this clone: Here the CDR3 omits its conserved ending phenylalanine or tryptophan, so a read error is the likely source. The DNA is omitted, as the CDR3 cannot be located on it reliably, and the CDR3 follows TCRdb's listing. The genes are TRBV5-6 and TRBJ2-7; the table's D call TRBD2 went unverified against the DNA. Germline CDR1 SGHDT, CDR2 YYEEEE. The CDR3 region is 12 residues in length, termini included. CDR3 loop: CASSLGAAGGVL.

V is TRBV5-1 and J is TRBJ1-4; D not resolved. V dropped 2 bases and J dropped 7 bases, with 9 bases sitting between them. Germline loops: CDR1 SGHRS, CDR2 YFSETQ. The CDR3 runs to 13 residues. CDR3 protein: CASSFTAGEKLFF. The CDR3 nucleotides are TGCGCCAGCAGCTTCACGGCGGGTGAAAAACTGTTTTTT.